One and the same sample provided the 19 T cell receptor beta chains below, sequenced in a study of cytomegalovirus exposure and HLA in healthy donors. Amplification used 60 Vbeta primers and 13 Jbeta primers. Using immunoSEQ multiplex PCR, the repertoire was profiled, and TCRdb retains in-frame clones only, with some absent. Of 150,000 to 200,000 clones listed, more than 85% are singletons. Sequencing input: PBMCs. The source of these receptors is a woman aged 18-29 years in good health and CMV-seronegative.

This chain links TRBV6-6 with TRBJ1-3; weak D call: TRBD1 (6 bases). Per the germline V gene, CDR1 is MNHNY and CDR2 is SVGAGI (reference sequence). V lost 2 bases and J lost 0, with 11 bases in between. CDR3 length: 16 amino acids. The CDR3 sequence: CASSYTTGNSGNTIYF. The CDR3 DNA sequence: TGTGCCAGCAGTTACACCACAGGGAACTCTGGAAACACCATATATTTT.

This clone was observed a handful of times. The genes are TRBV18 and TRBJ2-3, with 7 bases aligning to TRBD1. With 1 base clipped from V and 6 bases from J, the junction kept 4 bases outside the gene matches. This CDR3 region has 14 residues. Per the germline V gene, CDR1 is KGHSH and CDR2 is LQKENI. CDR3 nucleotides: TGTGCCAGCTCACCACGCAGGGGGATGGATACGCAGTATTTT. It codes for CASSPRRGMDTQYF.

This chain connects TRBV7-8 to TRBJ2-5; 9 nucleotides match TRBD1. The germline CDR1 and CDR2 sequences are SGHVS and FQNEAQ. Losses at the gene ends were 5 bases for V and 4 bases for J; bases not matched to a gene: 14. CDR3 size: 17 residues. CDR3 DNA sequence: TGTGCCAGCAGCCCCCTGCCCTCCGGGACAGGGAGAGAGACCCAGTACTTC. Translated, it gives CASSPLPSGTGRETQYF.

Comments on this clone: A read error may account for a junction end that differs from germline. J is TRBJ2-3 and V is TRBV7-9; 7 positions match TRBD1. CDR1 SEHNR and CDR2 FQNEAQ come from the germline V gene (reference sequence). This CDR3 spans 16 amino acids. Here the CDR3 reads CSSSTGQSWDTDTQYF. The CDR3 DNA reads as TGTTCCAGCAGCACGGGACAGTCTTGGGACACAGATACGCAGTATTTT.

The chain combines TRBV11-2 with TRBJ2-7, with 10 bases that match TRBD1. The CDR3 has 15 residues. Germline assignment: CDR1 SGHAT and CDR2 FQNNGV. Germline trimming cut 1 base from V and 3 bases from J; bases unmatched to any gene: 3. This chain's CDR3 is CASSLVDRGDYEQYF. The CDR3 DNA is TGTGCCAGCAGCTTAGTGGACAGGGGGGACTACGAGCAGTACTTC.

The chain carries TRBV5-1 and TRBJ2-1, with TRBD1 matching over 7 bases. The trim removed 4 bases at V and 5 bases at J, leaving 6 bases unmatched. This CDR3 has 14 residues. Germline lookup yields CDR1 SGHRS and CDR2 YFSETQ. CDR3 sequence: CASSLEGGNNEQFF. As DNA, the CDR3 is TGCGCCAGCAGCCTTGAAGGGGGCAACAATGAGCAGTTCTTC.

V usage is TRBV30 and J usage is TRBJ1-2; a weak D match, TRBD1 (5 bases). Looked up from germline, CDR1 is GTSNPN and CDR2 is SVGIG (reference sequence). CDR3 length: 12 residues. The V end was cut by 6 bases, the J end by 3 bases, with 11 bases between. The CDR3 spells CACPGLDYGYTF. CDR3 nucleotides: TGTGCCTGTCCAGGGTTGGACTATGGCTACACCTTC.

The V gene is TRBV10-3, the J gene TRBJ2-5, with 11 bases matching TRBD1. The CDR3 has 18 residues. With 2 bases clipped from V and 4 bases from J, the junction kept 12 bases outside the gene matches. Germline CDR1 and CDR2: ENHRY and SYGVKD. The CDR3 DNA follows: TGTGCCATCAGTGAGCCGGGACAGGGGGGACGTATGGGAGAGACCCAGTACTTC. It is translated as CAISEPGQGGRMGETQYF.

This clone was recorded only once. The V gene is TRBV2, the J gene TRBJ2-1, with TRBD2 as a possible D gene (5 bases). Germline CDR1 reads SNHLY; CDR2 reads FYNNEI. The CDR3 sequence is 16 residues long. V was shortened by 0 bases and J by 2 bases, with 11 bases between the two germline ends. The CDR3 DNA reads TGTGCCAGCAGTGAAGCAGAGGGAAAAACCTACAATGAGCAGTTCTTC. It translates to CASSEAEGKTYNEQFF.

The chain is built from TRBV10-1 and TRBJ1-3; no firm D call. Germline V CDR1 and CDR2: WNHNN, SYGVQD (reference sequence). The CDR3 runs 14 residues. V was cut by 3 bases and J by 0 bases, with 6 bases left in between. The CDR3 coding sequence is TGCGCCAGCAGTGACCCAGGCTCTGGAAACACCATATATTTT. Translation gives CASSDPGSGNTIYF.

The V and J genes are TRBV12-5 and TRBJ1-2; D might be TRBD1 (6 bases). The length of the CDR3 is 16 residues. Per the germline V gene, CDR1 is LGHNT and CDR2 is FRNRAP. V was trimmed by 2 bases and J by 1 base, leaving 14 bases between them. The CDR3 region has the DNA TGTGCTAGTGGTTTGCCACCGACAGGCTTTAACTATGGCTACACCTTC. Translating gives CASGLPPTGFNYGYTF.

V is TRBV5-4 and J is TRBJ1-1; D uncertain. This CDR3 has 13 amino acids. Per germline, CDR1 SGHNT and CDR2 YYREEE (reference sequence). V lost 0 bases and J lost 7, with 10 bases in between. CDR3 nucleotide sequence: TGTGCCAGCAGCTTGGGGCAGACGGGTGAAGCTTTCTTT. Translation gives CASSLGQTGEAFF.

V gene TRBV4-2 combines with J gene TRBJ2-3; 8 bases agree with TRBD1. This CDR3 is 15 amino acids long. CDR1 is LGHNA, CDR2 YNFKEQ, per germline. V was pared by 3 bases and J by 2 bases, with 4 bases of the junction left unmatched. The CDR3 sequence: CASSQRQGTTDTQYF. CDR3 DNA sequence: TGTGCCAGCAGCCAGAGACAGGGGACCACAGATACGCAGTATTTT.

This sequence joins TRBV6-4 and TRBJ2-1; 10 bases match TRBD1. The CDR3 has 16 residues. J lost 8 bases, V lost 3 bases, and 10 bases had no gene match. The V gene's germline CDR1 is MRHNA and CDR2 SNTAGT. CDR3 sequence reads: CASSERDRGGPYEQFF. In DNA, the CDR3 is TGTGCCAGCAGTGAGCGGGACAGGGGAGGACCATATGAGCAGTTCTTC.

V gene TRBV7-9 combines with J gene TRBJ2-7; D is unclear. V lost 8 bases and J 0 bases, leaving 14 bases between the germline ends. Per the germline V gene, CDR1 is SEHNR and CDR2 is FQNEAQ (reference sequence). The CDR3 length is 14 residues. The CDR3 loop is CASATGGDSYEQYF. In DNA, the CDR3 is TGTGCCAGCGCTACCGGTGGAGACTCCTACGAGCAGTACTTC.

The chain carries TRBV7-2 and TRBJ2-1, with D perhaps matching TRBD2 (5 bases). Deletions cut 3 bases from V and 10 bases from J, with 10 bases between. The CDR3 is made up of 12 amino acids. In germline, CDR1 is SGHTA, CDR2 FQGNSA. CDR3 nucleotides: TGTGCCAGCAGCTTTCCGGGGAACGAGCAGTTCTTC. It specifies CASSFPGNEQFF. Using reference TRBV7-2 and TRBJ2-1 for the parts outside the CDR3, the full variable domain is GAGVSQSPSNKVTEKGKDVELRCDPISGHTALYWYRQSLGQGLEFLIYFQGNSAPDKSGLPSDRFSAERTGGSVSTLTIQRTQQEDSAVYLCASSFPGNEQFFGPGTRLTVL.

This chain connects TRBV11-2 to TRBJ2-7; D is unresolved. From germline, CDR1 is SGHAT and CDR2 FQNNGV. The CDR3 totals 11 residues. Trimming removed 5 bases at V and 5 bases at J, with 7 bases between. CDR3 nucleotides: TGTGCCAGCAGCCTAAGCAACGAGCAGTACTTC. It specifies CASSLSNEQYF.

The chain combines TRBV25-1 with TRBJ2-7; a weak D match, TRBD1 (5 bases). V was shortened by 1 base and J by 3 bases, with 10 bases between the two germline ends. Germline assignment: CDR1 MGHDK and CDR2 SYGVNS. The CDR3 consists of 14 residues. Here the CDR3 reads CASSEFGARYEQYF. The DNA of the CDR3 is TGTGCCAGCAGTGAATTTGGGGCCCGCTACGAGCAGTACTTC.

The chain's CDR3 is CASSLDRAGALRGEKLFF. CDR3 DNA sequence: TGTGCCAGCAGCTTAGATAGGGCAGGGGCTTTGAGGGGTGAAAAACTGTTTTTT. The V and J genes are TRBV11-3 and TRBJ1-4; a weak D match, TRBD1 (6 bases). CDR3 size: 18 residues. V was shortened by 0 bases and J by 7 bases, with 21 bases between the two germline ends. Germline lookup yields CDR1 SGHNT and CDR2 YENEEA.